The TCR beta chain under discussion was sequenced for a study of PD-1 blockade in classical Hodgkin lymphoma. All patients relapsed after autologous stem cell transplantation, and brentuximab vedotin exposure varied. Classifying best responses yielded complete response, partial response or progressive disease. Some clones are missing from TCRdb's copy, which holds only in-frame ones; the method was immunoSEQ multiplex PCR. The sample consists of 60,000 to 75,000 clones, over 85% of them appearing once. The CDR3 length is 13 residues. The germline V gene encodes CDR1 SGHRS and CDR2 YFSETQ. V lost 2 bases to trimming and J lost 2 bases, with 7 bases between them.

V and J are TRBV5-1 and TRBJ2-5; no clear D. Sequencing was performed on peripheral blood mononuclear cells (PBMCs), taken at baseline. This receptor was taken from a human donor with classical Hodgkin lymphoma. The CDR3 loop is CASSFNGQETQYF. DNA for the CDR3: TGCGCCAGCAGCTTTAACGGACAAGAGACCCAGTACTTC.